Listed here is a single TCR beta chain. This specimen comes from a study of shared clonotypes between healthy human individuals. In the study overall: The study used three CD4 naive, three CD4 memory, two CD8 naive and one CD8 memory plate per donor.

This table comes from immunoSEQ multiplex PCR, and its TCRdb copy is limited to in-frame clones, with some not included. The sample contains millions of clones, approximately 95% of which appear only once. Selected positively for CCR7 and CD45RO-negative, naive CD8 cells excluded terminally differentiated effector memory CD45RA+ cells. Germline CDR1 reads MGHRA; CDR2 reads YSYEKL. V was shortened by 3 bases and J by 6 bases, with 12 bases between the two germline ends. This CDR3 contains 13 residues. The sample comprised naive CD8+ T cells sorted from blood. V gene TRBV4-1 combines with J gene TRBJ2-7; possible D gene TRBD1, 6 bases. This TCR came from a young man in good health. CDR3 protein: CASSHREGGEQYF. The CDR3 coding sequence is TGCGCCAGCAGCCACCGCGAAGGGGGCGAGCAGTACTTC.